The clone carrying this TCR beta chain was observed at least ten times. V lost 4 bases, J lost 2 bases, and 16 bases lay in between. The CDR3 extends over 16 amino acids. Germline lookup yields CDR1 SGHRS and CDR2 YFSETQ. TCRdb re-called the 5' RACE reads through MiXCR, storing one row per CDR3 protein. The sample comprises about 890,000 distinct CDR3 sequences, 12% of which are singletons, and about 1.5% rests with the top ten. These data belong to a study of identical twins. These same records also appear under a second study, on yellow fever vaccine responses in identical twins.

This receptor was taken from a woman under 30 in good health. Sequenced sample: PBMCs. This chain uses TRBV5-1 with TRBJ2-1, with D unclear. The CDR3 DNA is TGCGCCAGCAGCCGAACCTTAGGAAATACCTACAATGAGCAGTTCTTC. It encodes CASSRTLGNTYNEQFF.